The entry that follows covers one T cell receptor (beta chain) sequence. The clone's antigen remains unknown. Qualities for individual bases were not recorded, and no much larger clone is one base off. The data were obtained in a study of blood T cell repertoires in COVID-19 (dated by TCRdb to the early 2020s). About the full investigation: Samples from collaborators originated in the United States, Italy and Spain and spanned both the acute and convalescent phases of COVID-19. The prospective study material was composed of cDNA or gDNA derived from T cells, B-cell-depleted T cells, or PBMCs. Subjects who had been exposed to COVID-19, were actively infected with it, or had recovered from it provided the deeply sampled blood TCRbeta repertoires that made up the dataset. The repertoires were released in a freely available public database intended as a resource for research on the immune response to SARS-CoV-2. The samples were drawn from two sources: the first 160 participants of the ongoing ImmuneRACE study, and 950 to 1,500 subjects contributed by 6 global collaborators. Sample metadata almost always included a de-identified subject ID, COVID-19 status, age in years and sex. Where HLA class I and class II types were available, the types were taken from metadata supplied by the sample provider, not from assay-based typing.

The collaborating institutions used their own protocols to collect whole blood in K2EDTA tubes. Collaborator samples were shipped for TCRbeta analysis as frozen whole blood, isolated PBMCs, or DNA extracted from either sample type. The CDR3 has 15 amino acids, counting the end cysteine and phenylalanine. Kept here is only the CDR3 DNA, which spans 45 bases and is read in frame from base 1. The germline V gene sets CDR1 to SGHNT and CDR2 to YENEEA. The V end gives up 5 bases and the J end 1 base, leaving 4 bases in the junction not matched to a gene. What the study reported, not specific to this receptor: The amount of clinical and demographic metadata varied by source and participant and was provided uncurated.

The immunoSEQ Assay, a bias-controlled multiplex PCR, was used to amplify TCRbeta CDR3 regions from genomic DNA. The study's own analysis went as follows. The number of nucleated cells in each sample was estimated from the amplification of reference gene primers within the assay. To quantify the absolute abundance of each unique TCRbeta CDR3 rearrangement, sequence reads were collapsed and filtered. For each sample, productive Simpson clonality was calculated as the square root of Simpson's diversity index over productive rearrangements. In its TCRdb copy, this immuneACCESS table keeps in-frame sequences only and misses some clones. Where compared with another copy, unresolved V genes explain less than half of these, and the others have no known cause. For V, J and clone size, that table is used; D and trimming come from the DNA. This sample has 150,000 to 160,000 clones in its table, and 75% to 90% of those were observed once. The top ten constitute over 2% of the sample.

The TCR originated in a woman aged 70-85 years with acute or convalescent COVID-19. The sequencing sample was made of peripheral blood. The V gene is TRBV11-3 and the J gene is TRBJ2-3, with 9 bases aligning to TRBD1. The CDR3 reads as follows: CASSQRQGGTDTQYF. The DNA sequence reads TGTGCCAGCAGCCAACGACAGGGGGGCACAGATACGCAGTATTTT.